This entry describes one T cell receptor (beta chain). Its antigen specificity is not known. No quality values exist for individual bases; no much larger clone is one base distant. The CDR3 goes from the cysteine to the phenylalanine over 14 residues. CDR3 DNA only is kept here, 42 bases in frame from base 1. As encoded in the germline V gene (reference sequence), CDR1 is SEHNR while CDR2 is FQNEAQ. Deletion took 5 bases off V and 11 bases off J, with a span of 18 bases between the germline ends. Patients with autoimmune disease history or receiving systemic immunosuppression were excluded from the trial. In every dose cohort, peripheral blood was drawn for TCR sequencing at baseline, cycle 4 day 1, and cycle 7 day 1. Samples came from an open-label, multicenter, first-in-human phase I dose-escalation trial of ivuxolimab. Adults with locally advanced or metastatic melanoma, renal cell carcinoma, hepatocellular carcinoma or head and neck squamous cell carcinoma were enrolled in the trial. Before TCR sequencing, CD4+ T cells and CD8+ T cells were sorted from peripheral blood as separate populations.

For sequencing of the TCRbeta CDR3 region, genomic DNA was extracted from the sorted cells. TCRbeta CDR3 regions were sequenced using the immunoSEQ Assay. Here the immuneACCESS table is served through TCRdb, limited to in-frame sequences with V and J called. Missing clones are a known gap in these copies; in checked studies unresolved V genes cover under half, and the rest lacks a known reason. The sample yields fewer than 30,000 clones; over 80% were counted once. The top ten clonotypes cover more than 6.5% of the sample. The sample belongs to a study of OX40 agonist ivuxolimab in advanced cancers. A note on the overall study: Ivuxolimab was a fully human IgG2 agonistic monoclonal antibody targeting the costimulatory receptor OX40 (CD134). The monotherapy dose-escalation portion (N of about 52 patients) of the phase I ivuxolimab trial is reported in the paper. Intravenous ivuxolimab was administered to patients every 2 weeks at six dose levels: 0.01, 0.1, 0.3, 1.5, 3 and 10 mg/kg. Prior anti-PD-1, anti-PD-L1 or anti-CTLA-4 therapy was permitted, and roughly two fifths of dose-escalation patients had received checkpoint inhibitors. In the dose-escalation cohort, around four fifths of patients were male, and the mean age was approximately 60 years, with a range of roughly 23 to 85. Peripheral TCRbeta sequencing was intended to test whether TCR sequence diversity was altered and clonal T-cell expansion was caused by ivuxolimab. Of the 50 to 55 dose-escalation patients, hepatocellular carcinoma was present in 19, melanoma in approximately 15, renal cell carcinoma in 9 and head and neck cancer in 9. Three dose-escalation patients achieved partial responses, one with hepatocellular carcinoma and two with cutaneous melanoma. Here is what the overall study found, with its caveats: Antigen specificity was not determined for the clonally expanded peripheral T cells. After ivuxolimab, expanded clones were on average more numerous among CD8+ T cells than among CD4+ T cells. Low levels of normalized T-cell clonal expansion were also seen in some patients who did not respond. In the 0.1-3.0 mg/kg groups, partial responders had among the lowest normalized peripheral clonal expansion, particularly in CD8+ T cells. Clonal expansion of both CD4+ and CD8+ blood T cells was observed from baseline to week 6 at doses 0.1 to 3.0 mg/kg.

Here the chain combines TRBV7-9 and TRBJ1-4; no D segment can be confidently identified. This clonotype was obtained from an adult with an advanced solid tumor such as melanoma, head and neck, liver or kidney cancer. This material consisted of CD4+ or CD8+ T cells sorted from blood, taken in a trial of the OX40 agonist ivuxolimab. The CDR3 reads CASSPMARSDKLFF. The nucleotide sequence reads TGTGCCAGCAGCCCAATGGCCCGATCGGACAAACTGTTTTTT.